This entry features one T cell receptor beta chain sequence. Its antigen is undetermined. Germline CDR1 SGHKS, CDR2 YYEKEE (reference sequence). V was trimmed by 4 bases and J by 8 bases, leaving 10 bases between them. This CDR3 is built from 12 residues. From approximately 430 ng of RNA, a library with molecular barcoded alpha/delta and beta/gamma adaptors was made. TCRdb itself ran the reads through MiXCR, one entry per CDR3 protein. Here the sample spans more than 30,000 distinct CDR3 sequences, roughly 15% being singletons. The record originates from a study of read filtering for tumor transcriptome and immune sequencing. Study context: Transcriptome libraries were built from DNase-treated RNA.

Findings and limits, study-wide: Dropping single-read clonotypes raised IR-seq and RNA-seq shared-clonotype correlation.

The source of this sequence is a donor at least 40 years old with multiple myeloma. Specimen: a population of CD138-negative cells sorted from bone marrow. This rearrangement joins TRBV5-5 to TRBJ2-1, with D uncertain. The CDR3 loop is CASSPLGYEQFF. In nucleotides, the CDR3 is TGTGCCAGCAGCCCCCTAGGGTATGAGCAGTTCTTC.